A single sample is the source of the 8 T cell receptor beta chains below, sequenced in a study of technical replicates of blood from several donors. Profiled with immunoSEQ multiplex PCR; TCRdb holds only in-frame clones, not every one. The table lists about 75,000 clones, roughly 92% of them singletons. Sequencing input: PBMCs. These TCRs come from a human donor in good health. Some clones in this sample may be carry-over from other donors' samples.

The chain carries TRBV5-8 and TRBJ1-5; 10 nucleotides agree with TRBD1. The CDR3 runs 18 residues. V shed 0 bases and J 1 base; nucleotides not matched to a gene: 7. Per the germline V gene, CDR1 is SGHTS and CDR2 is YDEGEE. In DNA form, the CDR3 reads TGTGCCAGCAGCTTGGGACAGGGGGCCTGGTCGAGCAATCAGCCCCAGCATTTT. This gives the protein CASSLGQGAWSSNQPQHF.

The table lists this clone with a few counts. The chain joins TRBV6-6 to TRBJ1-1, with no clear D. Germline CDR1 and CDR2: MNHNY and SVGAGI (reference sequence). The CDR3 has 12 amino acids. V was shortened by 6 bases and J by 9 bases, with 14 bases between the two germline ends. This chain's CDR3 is CASRSPGSKAFF. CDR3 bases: TGTGCCAGCAGATCACCGGGAAGCAAAGCTTTCTTT.

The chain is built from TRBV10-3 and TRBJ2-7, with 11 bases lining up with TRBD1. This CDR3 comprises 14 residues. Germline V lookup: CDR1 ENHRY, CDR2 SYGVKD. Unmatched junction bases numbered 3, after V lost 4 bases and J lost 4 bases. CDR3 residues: CAISGGQGAYEQYF. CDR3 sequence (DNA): TGTGCCATCAGTGGTGGACAGGGGGCATACGAGCAGTACTTC.

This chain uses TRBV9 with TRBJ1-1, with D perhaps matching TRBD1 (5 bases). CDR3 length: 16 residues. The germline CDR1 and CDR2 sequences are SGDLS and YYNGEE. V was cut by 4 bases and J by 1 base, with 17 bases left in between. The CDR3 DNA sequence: TGTGCCAGCAGCCCCTCTTGGTGGACACCGAACACTGAAGCTTTCTTT. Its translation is CASSPSWWTPNTEAFF.

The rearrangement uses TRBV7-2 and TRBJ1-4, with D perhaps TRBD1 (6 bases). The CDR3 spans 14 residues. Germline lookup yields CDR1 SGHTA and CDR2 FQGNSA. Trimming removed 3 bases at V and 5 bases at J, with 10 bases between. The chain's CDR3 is CASSFWGRNEKLFF. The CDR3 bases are TGTGCCAGCAGCTTCTGGGGGCGAAATGAAAAACTGTTTTTT.

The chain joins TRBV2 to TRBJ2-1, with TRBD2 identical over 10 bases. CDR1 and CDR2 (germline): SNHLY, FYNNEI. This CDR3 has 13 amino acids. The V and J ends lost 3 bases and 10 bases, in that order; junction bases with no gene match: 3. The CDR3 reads CASSDLAGVEQFF. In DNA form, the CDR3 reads TGTGCCAGCAGTGATCTAGCGGGAGTGGAGCAGTTCTTC.

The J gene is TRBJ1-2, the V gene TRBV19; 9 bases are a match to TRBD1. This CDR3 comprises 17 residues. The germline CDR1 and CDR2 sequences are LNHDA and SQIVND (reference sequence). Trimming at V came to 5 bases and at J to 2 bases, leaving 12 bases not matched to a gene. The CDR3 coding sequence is TGTGCCAGTAGTTCCCGCGGGACAGGGATATGGAACTATGGCTACACCTTC. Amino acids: CASSSRGTGIWNYGYTF.

CDR3 DNA sequence: TGCGCCAGCAGCCAAGAGGAATTAGGCGGGACCAACACCGGGGAGCTGTTTTTT. Translation gives CASSQEELGGTNTGELFF. This chain links TRBV4-3 with TRBJ2-2, with D perhaps matching TRBD2 (6 bases). The length of the CDR3 is 18 residues. Trimming removed 0 bases at V and 2 bases at J, with 16 bases between. Germline V gives CDR1 LGHNA, CDR2 YSLEER.